This T cell receptor beta chain stems from a study of cytomegalovirus exposure and HLA in healthy donors. Across the whole study: Within the Caucasian-associated ancestry cluster were around 80% of the 398 genotyped donors.

Researchers ran the PCR with 60 Vbeta and 13 Jbeta primers. Libraries were prepared by immunoSEQ multiplex PCR; TCRdb keeps only in-frame clonotypes and omits some of them. The sample yields 150,000 to 200,000 clones, around 83% seen once. Findings and limits, study-wide: A later analysis found common viral pathogens apparently linked to several of the most significant clusters. Equally common other TCR beta chains were less clonally expanded than HLA-associated ones, a later analysis found. A prior analysis recorded that most TCR beta V segments were productive about 87% or about 30% of the time.

Turning to this clone: Its antigen remains unidentified.

This sequence originates from a young man in good health and CMV-seropositive. Sequenced sample: PBMCs.

The CDR3 here is CASSSTAAEPLHF. The CDR3 DNA follows: TGTGCCAGCAGTAGCACGGCAGCTGAACCCCTCCACTTT. The chain employs TRBV7-9 and TRBJ1-6; no clear D gene. CDR1 SEHNR and CDR2 FQNEAQ come from the germline V gene (reference sequence). The V and J ends lost 6 bases and 12 bases respectively, with 15 bases between them. This CDR3 contains 13 residues.